This T cell receptor (beta chain) derives from a study of blood T cell repertoires in COVID-19. Study context: Specimens from acute and convalescent COVID-19 originated in the United States, Italy and Spain.

Sequencing was performed with immunoSEQ multiplex PCR; in TCRdb, only in-frame clones are kept and a portion is missing. Of some 150,000 clones in the sample, more than 80% were seen once. V lost 4 bases and J 0 bases, leaving 5 bases between the germline ends. The CDR3 runs to 13 residues. From germline, CDR1 is LGHNA and CDR2 YSLEER. This TCR was sampled from a woman between 55 and 75 years old with active COVID-19. Sample: peripheral blood. The chain is built from TRBV4-3 and TRBJ2-3, with D uncertain. CDR3 sequence reads: CASSLLSTDTQYF. The CDR3 bases are TGCGCCAGCAGCCTACTTAGCACAGATACGCAGTATTTT.